Below, one TCR beta chain is given with its context. The sample originates from a study of CD8 T cells in Susac syndrome. Sequencing of TCR beta was undertaken in CD8+ and CD4+ T cells derived from blood. Relapsing-remitting disease, either stable or active, was present in the treatment-naive patients who were the multiple sclerosis controls. The CD8+ and CD4+ T cells were negatively isolated, with the TEMRA cells enriched by FACS. Random hexamers were used to reverse transcribe the RNA input (about 0.5 to 1 ug). An immunoSEQ multiplex PCR amplified TCR beta CDR3 over 54 Vbeta and 13 Jbeta. A single record per CDR3 protein comes from TCRdb applying MiXCR to the immunoSEQ multiplex PCR reads. The sample carries hundreds of thousands of distinct CDR3 sequences, roughly 84% recorded once. The germline gives CDR1 SGHTS, CDR2 YDEGEE. The CDR3 has 14 residues. Trimming cost V 1 base and J 6 bases; bases outside gene matches: 4.

This chain joins TRBV5-8 and TRBJ2-1; 7 nucleotides align to TRBD1. The receptor comes from a human donor with multiple sclerosis. The sequenced sample consisted of CD8+ T cells from PBMCs. The CDR3 here is CASSLWDSSNEQFF. The CDR3 coding sequence is TGTGCCAGCAGCTTGTGGGACAGCAGCAATGAGCAGTTCTTC.